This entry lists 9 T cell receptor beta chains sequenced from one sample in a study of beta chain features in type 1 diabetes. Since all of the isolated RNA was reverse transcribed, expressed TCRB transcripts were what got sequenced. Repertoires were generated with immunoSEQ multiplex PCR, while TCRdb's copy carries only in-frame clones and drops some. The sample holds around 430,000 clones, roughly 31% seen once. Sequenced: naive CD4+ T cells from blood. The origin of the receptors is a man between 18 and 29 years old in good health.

This CDR3 is CASSDRDRNTGELFF. The CDR3 nucleotides read TGTGCCAGCAGTGACCGGGACAGAAACACCGGGGAGCTGTTTTTT. The J gene is TRBJ2-2, the V gene TRBV25-1; 7 bases fit TRBD1. This CDR3 contains 15 residues. Trimming removed 3 bases from V and 2 bases from J; junction bases left unmatched: 3. CDR1 MGHDK and CDR2 SYGVNS come from the germline V gene. Full variable domain (rest looked up from reference TRBV25-1 and TRBJ2-2): EADIYQTPRYLVIGTGKKITLECSQTMGHDKMYWYQQDPGMELHLIHYSYGVNSTEKGDLSSESTVSRIRTEHFPLTLESARPSHTSQYLCASSDRDRNTGELFFGEGSRLTVL.

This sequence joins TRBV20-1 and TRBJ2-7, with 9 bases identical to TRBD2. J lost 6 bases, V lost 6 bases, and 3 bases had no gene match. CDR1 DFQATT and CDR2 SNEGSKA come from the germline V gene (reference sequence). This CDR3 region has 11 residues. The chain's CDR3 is CSASSGSEQYF. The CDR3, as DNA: TGCAGTGCCAGTAGCGGGAGCGAGCAGTACTTC.

The CDR3 sequence is CAWSSDRGRRSGNTIYF. DNA of the CDR3: TGTGCCTGGAGTAGTGACAGGGGACGTCGCTCTGGAAACACCATATATTTT. The V gene is TRBV30, the J gene TRBJ1-3; the match to TRBD1 covers 8 bases. With V trimmed by 2 bases and J by 0 bases, 9 bases remained unmatched. CDR1 is GTSNPN, CDR2 SVGIG, per germline (reference sequence). The CDR3 is 17 residues long.

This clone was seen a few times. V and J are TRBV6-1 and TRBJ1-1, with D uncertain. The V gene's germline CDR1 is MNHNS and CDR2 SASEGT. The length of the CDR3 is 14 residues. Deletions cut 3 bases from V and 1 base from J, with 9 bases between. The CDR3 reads CASSDGLSNTEAFF. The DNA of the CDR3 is TGTGCCAGCAGTGATGGGCTTTCGAACACTGAAGCTTTCTTT.

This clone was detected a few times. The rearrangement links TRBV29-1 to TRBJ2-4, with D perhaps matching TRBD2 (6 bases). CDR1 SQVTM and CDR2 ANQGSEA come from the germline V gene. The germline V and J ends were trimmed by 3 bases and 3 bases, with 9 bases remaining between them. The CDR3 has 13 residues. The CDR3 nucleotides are TGCAGCGTTGAGCGGGGTGTCAAAAACATTCAGTACTTC. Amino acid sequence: CSVERGVKNIQYF. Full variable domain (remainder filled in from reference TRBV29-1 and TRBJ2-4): SAVISQKPSRDICQRGTSLTIQCQVDSQVTMMFWYRQQPGQSLTLIATANQGSEATYESGFVIDKFPISRPNLTFSTLTVSNMSPEDSSIYLCSVERGVKNIQYFGAGTRLSVL.

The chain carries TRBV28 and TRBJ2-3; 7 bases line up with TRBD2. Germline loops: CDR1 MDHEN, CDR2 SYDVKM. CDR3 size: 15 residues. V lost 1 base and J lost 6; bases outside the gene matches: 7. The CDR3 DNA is TGTGCCAGCAGTTTATCTACGGGAGGCGGGGATACGCAGTATTTT. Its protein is CASSLSTGGGDTQYF.

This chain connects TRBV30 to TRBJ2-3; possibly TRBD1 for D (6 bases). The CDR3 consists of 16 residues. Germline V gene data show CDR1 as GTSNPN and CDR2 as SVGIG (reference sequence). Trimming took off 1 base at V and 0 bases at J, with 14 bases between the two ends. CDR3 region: CAWSEGQGPSTDTQYF. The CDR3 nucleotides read TGTGCCTGGAGTGAGGGGCAGGGGCCAAGCACAGATACGCAGTATTTT.

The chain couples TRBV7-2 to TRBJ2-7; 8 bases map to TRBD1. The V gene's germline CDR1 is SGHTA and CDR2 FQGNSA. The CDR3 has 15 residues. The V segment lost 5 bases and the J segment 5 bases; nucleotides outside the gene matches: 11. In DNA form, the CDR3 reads TGTGCCAGCAGCCGGAGTGGACAGGGCATCAACGAGCAGTACTTC. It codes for CASSRSGQGINEQYF.

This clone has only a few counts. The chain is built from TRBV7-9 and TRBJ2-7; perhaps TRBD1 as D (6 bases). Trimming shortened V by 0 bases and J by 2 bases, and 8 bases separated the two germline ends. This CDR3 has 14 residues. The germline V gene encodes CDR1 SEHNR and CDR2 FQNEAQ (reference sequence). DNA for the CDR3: TGTGCCAGCAGCTTAGCCGAGGGGGCCTACGAGCAGTACTTC. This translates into CASSLAEGAYEQYF.